The rows below give T cell receptor beta chains drawn from one sample of a study of T cell repertoires in cytomegalovirus infection. TCRdb re-analysed the reads in MiXCR, keeping a single row per CDR3 protein. Among approximately 770,000 distinct CDR3 sequences listed, 25% to 35% were seen once. Their target antigens are unknown. The sample consisted of cultured CD8+ T cells from PBMCs, taken from culture after CMV antigen stimulation. Receptor source: a human donor in good health (CMV status not recorded). Some clones in this sample may be carry-over from other donors' samples. The CDR3 runs from the conserved cysteine through the conserved F or W. The order of the fields is V gene, D gene, CDR3 length, clone size, J gene, CDR3 DNA, CDR3 protein. The D gene is left open where the match is weak. Clone size, where shown, is once, few, many, or a class for clones that have expanded.

V: TRBV6-2/TRBV6-3; D: -; length: 16; size: few; J: TRBJ2-4; DNA: TGTGCCAGCAGTTATGAGCCGGGCCTAGCCAAAAACATTCAGTACTTC; CDR3: CASSYEPGLAKNIQYF
V: TRBV28; D: TRBD1; length: 17; size: many; J: TRBJ2-1; DNA: TGTGCCAGCAGCTCCCCTCGCGAGGGGGCAACAAAAAATGAGCAGTTCTTC; CDR3: CASSSPREGATKNEQFF
V: TRBV7-2; D: -; length: 13; size: many; J: TRBJ2-3; DNA: TGTGCCAGCAGCCTATGGGACTCAGATACGCAGTATTTT; CDR3: CASSLWDSDTQYF
V: TRBV27; D: -; length: 13; size: -; J: TRBJ1-2; DNA: TGTGCCAGCAGTAAAGGGACCTACTATGGCTACACCTTC; CDR3: CASSKGTYYGYTF
V: TRBV2; D: -; length: 15; size: -; J: TRBJ2-1; DNA: TGTGCCAGCAGTGTGGACGGGTTCTCCTACAATGAGCAGTTCTTC; CDR3: CASSVDGFSYNEQFF
V: TRBV27; D: -; length: 15; size: few; J: TRBJ2-7; DNA: TGTGCCAGCAGCCTAGAAGGGAGCGGCTACTACGAGCAGTACTTC; CDR3: CASSLEGSGYYEQYF
V: TRBV7-6; D: TRBD1; length: 17; size: many; J: TRBJ2-2; DNA: TGTGCCAGCAGCTCCCAAGACAGGGGGCGAGGCGCCGGGGAGCTGTTTTTT; CDR3: CASSSQDRGRGAGELFF
V: TRBV6-6; D: TRBD1; length: 13; size: many; J: TRBJ1-1; DNA: TGTGCCAGCAGTCGACAGGGGGGCACTGAAGCTTTCTTT; CDR3: CASSRQGGTEAFF
V: TRBV6-1; D: TRBD1; length: 17; size: few; J: TRBJ1-1; DNA: TGTGCCAGCAGTGACCCTCGGACAGGGACTTCGAACACTGAAGCTTTCTTT; CDR3: CASSDPRTGTSNTEAFF
V: TRBV3-1; D: -; length: 14; size: few; J: TRBJ2-4; DNA: TGTGCCAGCAGCCAAGAGGCCGGGAAAAACATTCAGTACTTC; CDR3: CASSQEAGKNIQYF
V: TRBV7-2; D: -; length: 15; size: many; J: TRBJ2-2; DNA: TGTGCCAGCAGCCCAAGCGGACGGAACACCGGGGAGCTGTTTTTT; CDR3: CASSPSGRNTGELFF
V: TRBV7-6; D: -; length: 16; size: many; J: TRBJ2-1; DNA: TGTGCCAGCAGCTCTACTACCGGAAGCTCCTACAATGAGCAGTTCTTC; CDR3: CASSSTTGSSYNEQFF
V: TRBV5-1; D: -; length: 16; size: -; J: TRBJ2-2; DNA: TGCGCCAGCAGCCTTGGAAGGGGGGCGATCACCGGGGAGCTGTTTTTT; CDR3: CASSLGRGAITGELFF
V: TRBV6-1; D: -; length: 14; size: few; J: TRBJ2-3; DNA: TGTGCCAGCAGTGAAGGACAGTCTCCAGATACGCAGTATTTT; CDR3: CASSEGQSPDTQYF
V: TRBV12-3/TRBV12-4; D: TRBD1; length: 16; size: -; J: TRBJ2-5; DNA: TGTGCCAGCAGTTCCCCACTTGACAGGGGACGGGAGACCCAGTACTTC; CDR3: CASSSPLDRGRETQYF
V: TRBV29-1; D: -; length: 14; size: -; J: TRBJ1-1; DNA: TGCAGCGCCATGAGGTTGGGGGCAGGGGCTGAAGCTTTCTTT; CDR3: CSAMRLGAGAEAFF
V: TRBV6-6; D: TRBD1; length: 20; size: -; J: TRBJ1-2; DNA: TGTGCCAGCAGTTACTCGAGGAGACTGGACAGGGGGCTTGGGGACTATGGCTACACCTTC; CDR3: CASSYSRRLDRGLGDYGYTF
V: TRBV12-3/TRBV12-4; D: TRBD1; length: 14; size: -; J: TRBJ1-2; DNA: TGTGCCAGCAGTGAACAGGGGGCGCGATACGGCTACACCTTC; CDR3: CASSEQGARYGYTF
V: TRBV12-3/TRBV12-4; D: TRBD2; length: 17; size: -; J: TRBJ2-5; DNA: TGTGCCAGCAGTTCGACTAGCCCCGATATGTACCAAGAGACCCAGTACTTC; CDR3: CASSSTSPDMYQETQYF
V: TRBV6-4; D: TRBD2; length: 15; size: -; J: TRBJ2-1; DNA: TGTGCCAGCAGTGACCTAGCGGGCCCTTACAATGAGCAGTTCTTC; CDR3: CASSDLAGPYNEQFF
V: TRBV10-3; D: -; length: 14; size: -; J: TRBJ1-1; DNA: TGTGCCACCCGGGGTGCTGGGAGGGACACTGAAGCTTTCTTT; CDR3: CATRGAGRDTEAFF
V: TRBV28; D: -; length: 18; size: once; J: TRBJ1-1; DNA: TGTGCCAGCAGTCTCGCACGGGGGGCGAGGGGCGGGAGGACTGAAGCTTTCTTT; CDR3: CASSLARGARGGRTEAFF
V: TRBV7-2; D: -; length: 13; size: few; J: TRBJ2-1; DNA: TGTGCCAGCAGCTTAAGGGAGCGCAATGAGCAGTTCTTC; CDR3: CASSLRERNEQFF
V: TRBV6-1; D: -; length: 11; size: -; J: TRBJ2-2; DNA: TGTGCCAGCAGTGAACTTGGGGAGCTGTTTTTT; CDR3: CASSELGELFF
V: TRBV7-9; D: -; length: 16; size: -; J: TRBJ1-1; DNA: TGTGCCAGCAGCTTAGGGTCCGGGGCGGTTCGGACTGAAGCTTTCTTT; CDR3: CASSLGSGAVRTEAFF
V: TRBV19; D: -; length: 13; size: -; J: TRBJ1-1; DNA: TGTGCCAGTAGTATTTGGGCAGGCTCTGAAGCTTTCTTT; CDR3: CASSIWAGSEAFF
V: TRBV7-6; D: -; length: 14; size: many; J: TRBJ1-1; DNA: TGTGCCAGCAGCCCACCAAGTATACATCCTGAAGCTTTCTTT; CDR3: CASSPPSIHPEAFF
V: TRBV11-3; D: -; length: 15; size: few; J: TRBJ2-3; DNA: TGTGCCAGCAGTCTTTCCGGACTATACACAGATACGCAGTATTTT; CDR3: CASSLSGLYTDTQYF
V: TRBV7-2; D: TRBD1; length: 15; size: many; J: TRBJ1-2; DNA: TGTGCCAGCAGCCTCACAGGGGGATCGCTCTATGGCTACACCTTC; CDR3: CASSLTGGSLYGYTF
V: TRBV12-3/TRBV12-4; D: -; length: 13; size: -; J: TRBJ1-2; DNA: TGTGCCAGCAGTTTATTTACAGGGAATGGCTACACCTTC; CDR3: CASSLFTGNGYTF
V: TRBV11-2; D: -; length: 17; size: -; J: TRBJ1-3; DNA: TGTGCCAGCAGCTTATGGCCCCGGACAGACGACTATGGCACCATATATTTT; CDR3: CASSLWPRTDDYGTIYF
V: TRBV7-6; D: -; length: 17; size: -; J: TRBJ2-6; DNA: TGTGCCAGCAGCGCCGGAGACAGCGACTCTGGGGCCAACGTCCTGACTTTC; CDR3: CASSAGDSDSGANVLTF
V: TRBV4-3; D: TRBD1; length: 17; size: -; J: TRBJ2-5; DNA: TGCGCCAGCAGCCAAGAAATTTATGGGACAGGCCAAGAGACCCAGTACTTC; CDR3: CASSQEIYGTGQETQYF
V: TRBV6-2/TRBV6-3; D: TRBD1; length: 14; size: few; J: TRBJ1-5; DNA: TGTGCCAGCAGGGGGGACAGGGGCAACCAGCCCCAGCATTTT; CDR3: CASRGDRGNQPQHF
V: TRBV4-1; D: -; length: 17; size: few; J: TRBJ1-6; DNA: TGCGCCAGCAGCCAAGCCGACAGAGGGTCCTATAATTCACCCCTCCACTTT; CDR3: CASSQADRGSYNSPLHF
V: TRBV6-6; D: -; length: 14; size: few; J: TRBJ2-2; DNA: TGTGCCAGCAGCCCAGAGCGAAGCACCGGGGAGCTGTTTTTT; CDR3: CASSPERSTGELFF
V: TRBV6-1; D: TRBD2; length: 17; size: -; J: TRBJ2-3; DNA: TGTGCCAGCAGAGGGGGGCCTAGCGGGGATAACACAGATACGCAGTATTTT; CDR3: CASRGGPSGDNTDTQYF
V: TRBV7-9; D: -; length: 15; size: few; J: TRBJ2-5; DNA: TGTGCCAGCAGCTTAGTCCGGGGGGCTCAAGAGACCCAGTACTTC; CDR3: CASSLVRGAQETQYF
V: TRBV2; D: -; length: 15; size: few; J: TRBJ2-7; DNA: TGTGCCAGCAGCCTCGGGACATCCAGCTCCTACGAGCAGTACTTC; CDR3: CASSLGTSSSYEQYF
V: TRBV20-1; D: -; length: 13; size: -; J: TRBJ1-2; DNA: TGCAGTGCACCTCGACCCCCAGCCTATGGCTACACCTTC; CDR3: CSAPRPPAYGYTF
V: TRBV27; D: -; length: 21; size: -; J: TRBJ2-7; DNA: TGTGCCAGCAGTGCCACCCCCCTGCAAGGGGCTCGCACAGGGCTATCGGACGAGCAGTACTTC; CDR3: CASSATPLQGARTGLSDEQYF
V: TRBV7-9; D: -; length: 15; size: few; J: TRBJ1-3; DNA: TGTGCCAGCAGCTTCGAAGGTTACTCTGGAAACACCATATATTTT; CDR3: CASSFEGYSGNTIYF
V: TRBV20-1; D: -; length: 15; size: once; J: TRBJ1-4; DNA: TGCAGTGCTAGAGGGCTAGCGGGAGGTCGTGAAAAACTGTTTTTT; CDR3: CSARGLAGGREKLFF
V: TRBV7-6; D: -; length: 15; size: few; J: TRBJ2-5; DNA: TGTGCCAGCAGCCTGAGGGCCCTACAGTGGGAGACCCAGTACTTC; CDR3: CASSLRALQWETQYF
V: TRBV2; D: -; length: 16; size: -; J: TRBJ2-1; DNA: TGTGCCAGCAGTGAAGGTCAGATTGCCTCAAGCAATGAGCAGTTCTTC; CDR3: CASSEGQIASSNEQFF
V: TRBV6-5; D: TRBD1; length: 15; size: -; J: TRBJ1-4; DNA: TGTGCCAGCAGTTACTTTGGACAGGTTAATGAAAAACTGTTTTTT; CDR3: CASSYFGQVNEKLFF
V: TRBV28; D: TRBD1; length: 14; size: few; J: TRBJ2-3; DNA: TGTGCCAGCAGTAGGGACAGGAGCTGGGATACGCAGTATTTT; CDR3: CASSRDRSWDTQYF
V: TRBV5-5; D: TRBD1; length: 16; size: -; J: TRBJ2-5; DNA: TGTGCCAGCAGCTCCGGGACAGGGGGCCGAGGGGAGACCCAGTACTTC; CDR3: CASSSGTGGRGETQYF
V: TRBV7-2; D: TRBD1; length: 16; size: once; J: TRBJ1-1; DNA: TGTGCCAGCAGCCCAAAGACAGGGGGCCGGGGCACTAAAGCTTTCTTT; CDR3: CASSPKTGGRGTKAFF
V: TRBV6-5; D: -; length: 14; size: -; J: TRBJ1-4; DNA: TGTGCCAGCACCCCCCAGCGAGGGAGTGAAAAACTGTTTTTT; CDR3: CASTPQRGSEKLFF
V: TRBV6-5; D: -; length: 15; size: -; J: TRBJ1-5; DNA: TGTGCCAGCAGTCCACAGGAGTATAGCAATCAGCCCCAGCATTTT; CDR3: CASSPQEYSNQPQHF